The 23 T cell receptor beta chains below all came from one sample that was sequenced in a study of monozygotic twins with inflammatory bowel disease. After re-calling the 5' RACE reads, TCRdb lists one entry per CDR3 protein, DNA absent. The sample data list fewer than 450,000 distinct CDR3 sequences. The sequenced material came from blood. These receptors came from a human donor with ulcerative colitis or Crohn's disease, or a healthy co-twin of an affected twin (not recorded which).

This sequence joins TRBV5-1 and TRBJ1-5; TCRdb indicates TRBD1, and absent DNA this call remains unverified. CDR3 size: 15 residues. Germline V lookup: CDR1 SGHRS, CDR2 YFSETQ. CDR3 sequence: CASSVNTGGDQPQHF. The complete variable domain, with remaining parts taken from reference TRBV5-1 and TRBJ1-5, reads KAGVTQTPRYLIKTRGQQVTLSCSPISGHRSVSWYQQTPGQGLQFLFEYFSETQRNKGNFPGRFSGRQFSNSRSEMNVSTLELGDSALYLCASSVNTGGDQPQHFGDGTRLSIL.

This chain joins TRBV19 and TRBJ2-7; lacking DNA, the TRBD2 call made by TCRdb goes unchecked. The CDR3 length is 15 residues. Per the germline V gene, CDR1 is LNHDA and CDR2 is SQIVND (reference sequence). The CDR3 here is CASSIPGWPPYEQYF.

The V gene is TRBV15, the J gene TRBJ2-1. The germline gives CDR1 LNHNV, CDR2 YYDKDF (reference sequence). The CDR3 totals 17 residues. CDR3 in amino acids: CATSRDGYLHSYNEQFF. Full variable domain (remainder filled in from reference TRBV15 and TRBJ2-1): DAMVIQNPRYQVTQFGKPVTLSCSQTLNHNVMYWYQQKSSQAPKLLFHYYDKDFNNEADTPDNFQSRRPNTSFCFLDIRSPGLGDTAMYLCATSRDGYLHSYNEQFFGPGTRLTVL.

CDR3 amino acids: CASSQISGQSYGYTF. The V call is TRBV14, the J call TRBJ1-2; TCRdb gives TRBD1 as the D gene, but with no DNA this cannot be confirmed. Germline V gene data show CDR1 as SGHDN and CDR2 as FVKESK. There are 15 residues in the CDR3. The full variable domain, completed using reference TRBV14 and TRBJ1-2, is EAGVTQFPSHSVIEKGQTVTLRCDPISGHDNLYWYRRVMGKEIKFLLHFVKESKQDESGMPNNRFLAERTGGTYSTLKVQPAELEDSGVYFCASSQISGQSYGYTFGSGTRLTVV.

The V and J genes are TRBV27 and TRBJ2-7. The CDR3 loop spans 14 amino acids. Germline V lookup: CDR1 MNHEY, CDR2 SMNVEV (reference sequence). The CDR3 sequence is CASSSPGSSYEQYF.

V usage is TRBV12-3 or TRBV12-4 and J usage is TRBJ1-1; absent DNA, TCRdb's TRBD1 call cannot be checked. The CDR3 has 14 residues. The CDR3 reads CASSTGPMNTEAFF.

The CDR3 sequence is CAISEFQETQYF. V usage is TRBV10-3 and J usage is TRBJ2-5. The CDR3 runs to 12 residues. The germline V gene encodes CDR1 ENHRY and CDR2 SYGVKD.

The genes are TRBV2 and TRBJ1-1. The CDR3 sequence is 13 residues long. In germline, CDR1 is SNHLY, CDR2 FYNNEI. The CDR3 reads CASNTTANTEAFF.

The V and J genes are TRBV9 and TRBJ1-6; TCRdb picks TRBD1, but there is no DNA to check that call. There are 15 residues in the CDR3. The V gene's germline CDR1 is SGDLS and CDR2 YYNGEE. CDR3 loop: CASSAGETYNSPLHF. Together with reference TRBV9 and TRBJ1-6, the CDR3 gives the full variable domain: DSGVTQTPKHLITATGQRVTLRCSPRSGDLSVYWYQQSLDQGLQFLIQYYNGEERAKGNILERFSAQQFPDLHSELNLSSLELGDSALYFCASSAGETYNSPLHFGNGTRLTVT.

This chain's CDR3 is CASSPDSPVVADTQYF. V usage is TRBV12-3 or TRBV12-4 and J usage is TRBJ2-3; TCRdb designates TRBD1, a call that cannot be tested without DNA. CDR3 length equals 16 residues.

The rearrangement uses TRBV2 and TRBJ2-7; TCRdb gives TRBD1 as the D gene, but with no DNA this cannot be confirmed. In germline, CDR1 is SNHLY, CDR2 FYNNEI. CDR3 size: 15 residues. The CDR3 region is CASSDLGTASYEQYF.

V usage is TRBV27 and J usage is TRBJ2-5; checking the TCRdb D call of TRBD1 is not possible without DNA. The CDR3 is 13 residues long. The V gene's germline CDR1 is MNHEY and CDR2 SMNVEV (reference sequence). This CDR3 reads CASRKGVWETQYF.

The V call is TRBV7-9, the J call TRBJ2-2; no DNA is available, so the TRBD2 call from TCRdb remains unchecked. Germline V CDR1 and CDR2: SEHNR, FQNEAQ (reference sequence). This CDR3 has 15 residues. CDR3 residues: CASRTSGGYTGELFF.

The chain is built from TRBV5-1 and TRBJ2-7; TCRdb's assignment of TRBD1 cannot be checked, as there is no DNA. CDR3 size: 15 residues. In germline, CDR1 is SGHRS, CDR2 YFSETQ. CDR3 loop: CASSPRTVSTYEQYF.

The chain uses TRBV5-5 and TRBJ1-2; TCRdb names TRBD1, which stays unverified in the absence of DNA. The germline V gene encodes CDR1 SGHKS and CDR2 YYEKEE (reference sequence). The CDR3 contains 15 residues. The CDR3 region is CASSLGLTGTYGYTF.

CDR3 sequence: CASSRQGGEPQHF. This sequence joins TRBV18 and TRBJ1-5. This CDR3 contains 13 residues. Germline-derived CDR1 and CDR2 are KGHSH and LQKENI.

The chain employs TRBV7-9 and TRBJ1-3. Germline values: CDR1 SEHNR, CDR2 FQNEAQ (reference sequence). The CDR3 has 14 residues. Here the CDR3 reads CASSLQRVGNTIYF.

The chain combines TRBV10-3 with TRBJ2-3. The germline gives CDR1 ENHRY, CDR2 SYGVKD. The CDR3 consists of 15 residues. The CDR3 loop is CAISGPAVSTDTQYF.

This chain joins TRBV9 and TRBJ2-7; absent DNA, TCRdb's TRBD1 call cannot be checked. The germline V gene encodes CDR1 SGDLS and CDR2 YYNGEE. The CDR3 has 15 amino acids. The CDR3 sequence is CASSVGGAQGAEQYF. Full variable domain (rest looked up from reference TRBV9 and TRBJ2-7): DSGVTQTPKHLITATGQRVTLRCSPRSGDLSVYWYQQSLDQGLQFLIQYYNGEERAKGNILERFSAQQFPDLHSELNLSSLELGDSALYFCASSVGGAQGAEQYFGPGTRLTVT.

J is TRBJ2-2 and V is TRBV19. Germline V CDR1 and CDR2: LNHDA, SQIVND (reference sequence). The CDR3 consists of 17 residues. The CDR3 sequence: CASATADSPALAGELFF.

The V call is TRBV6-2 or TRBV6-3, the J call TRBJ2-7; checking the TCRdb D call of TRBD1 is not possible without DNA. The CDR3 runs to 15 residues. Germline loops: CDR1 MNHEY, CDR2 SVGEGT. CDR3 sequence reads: CACSRVQGVRYEQYF.

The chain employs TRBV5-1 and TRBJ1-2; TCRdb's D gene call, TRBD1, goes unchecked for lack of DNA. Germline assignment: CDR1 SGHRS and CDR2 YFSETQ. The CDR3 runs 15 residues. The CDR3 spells CASSSEGQGADGYTF.

The CDR3 loop reads CSGGGGNIQYF. The chain combines TRBV20-1 with TRBJ2-4; the D call of TRBD2 rests on TCRdb alone, since no DNA is present to check it. The CDR3 contains 11 residues. CDR1 is DFQATT, CDR2 SNEGSKA, per germline (reference sequence).